A single sample gave rise to the 18 T cell receptor beta chains below, sequenced in a study of T-cell reconstitution after alpha-beta-depleted transplantation in children. Library preparation (for TCRbeta) was performed with unique molecular identifiers. Each CDR3 protein is one row after TCRdb ran MiXCR on the PCR reads. The sample shows 250,000 to 350,000 distinct CDR3 sequences, 9.9% of them seen only once. Specimen: PBMCs from the stem cell graft donor, collected from the stem cell graft. The receptors were sampled from a human donor who donated a stem cell graft to a child with SCID.

This clonotype was detected ten times or more. The rearrangement uses TRBV7-2 and TRBJ2-1; D is unresolved. This CDR3 has 16 amino acids. V was clipped by 3 bases and J by 7 bases, with 19 bases between them. Germline V gene lookup returns CDR1 SGHTA and CDR2 FQGNSA. CDR3 region: CASSLTVGELFNEQFF. CDR3 DNA sequence: TGTGCCAGCAGCTTGACGGTCGGTGAACTATTTAATGAGCAGTTCTTC.

V usage is TRBV7-2 and J usage is TRBJ2-5; no firm D call. This CDR3 is built from 14 residues. CDR1 and CDR2 (germline): SGHTA, FQGNSA. Trimming removed 0 bases at V and 1 base at J, with 6 bases between. In DNA form, the CDR3 reads TGTGCCAGCAGCTTAGCACTACCCCAAGAGACCCAGTACTTC. This sequence encodes CASSLALPQETQYF.

This clonotype was seen at least ten times. The CDR3 DNA is TGTGCCAGCTCACCAGAGGGGGGCTCCTACAATGAGCAGTTCTTC. As protein: CASSPEGGSYNEQFF. The rearrangement uses TRBV18 and TRBJ2-1; D may correspond to TRBD1 or TRBD2 (6 bases each). Germline loops: CDR1 KGHSH, CDR2 LQKENI. This CDR3 region has 15 residues. V was clipped by 2 bases and J by 0 bases, with 8 bases between them.

This clonotype was observed at least ten times. The chain uses TRBV18 and TRBJ1-4, with D possibly matching TRBD1 (6 bases). The CDR3 extends over 16 amino acids. V gave up 3 bases and J gave up 0 bases, with 11 bases separating them. Germline CDR1 reads KGHSH; CDR2 reads LQKENI. The CDR3 DNA is TGTGCCAGCTCACCGGTGAGGACAGCAACTAATGAAAAACTGTTTTTT. It specifies CASSPVRTATNEKLFF.

The table lists this clonotype with many counts. The J gene is TRBJ2-3, the V gene TRBV18; perhaps TRBD1 as D (6 bases). CDR3 size: 16 residues. Germline V gives CDR1 KGHSH, CDR2 LQKENI. Trimming removed 3 bases from V and 3 bases from J, with 16 bases in between. This chain's CDR3 is CASSPLAGRGTDTQYF. CDR3 bases: TGTGCCAGCTCACCGCTCGCTGGTAGGGGGACAGATACGCAGTATTTT.

This rearrangement joins TRBV7-6 to TRBJ1-4; TRBD1 might be the D (6 bases). The CDR3 has 17 residues. V lost 2 bases and J lost 8, with 21 bases in between. Germline V gives CDR1 SGHVS, CDR2 FNYEAQ. The chain's CDR3 is CASSLLPLGTNGEKLFF. CDR3 DNA sequence: TGTGCCAGCAGCTTATTGCCGCTGGGGACAAACGGAGAAAAACTGTTTTTT.

The V gene is TRBV19, the J gene TRBJ1-5; no definite D call. The CDR3 sequence is 15 residues long. Between the trimmed V and J ends, which lost 3 bases and 5 bases, there was a span of 14 bases. The V gene's germline CDR1 is LNHDA and CDR2 SQIVND (reference sequence). The CDR3, as DNA: TGTGCCAGTAGTATCCGGGATTTGTCATATCAGCCCCAGCATTTT. Translating gives CASSIRDLSYQPQHF.

The rearrangement uses TRBV5-1 and TRBJ2-5; 10 nucleotides line up with TRBD1. The CDR3 loop spans 15 amino acids. Unmatched junction bases numbered 3, after V lost 0 bases and J lost 4 bases. Per the germline V gene, CDR1 is SGHRS and CDR2 is YFSETQ. The CDR3 DNA is TGCGCCAGCAGCTTGGCAGGGACAGGGGCAGAGACCCAGTACTTC. Translated, it gives CASSLAGTGAETQYF.

This clonotype was counted many times. The chain has TRBV5-6 and TRBJ2-1; TRBD1 matches 7 bases. After removal of 0 bases from V and 4 bases from J, the junction contained 4 bases not matched to a gene. Germline loops: CDR1 SGHDT, CDR2 YYEEEE. The CDR3 contains 15 residues. The CDR3 loop reads CASSLGGTVYNEQFF. The CDR3, as DNA: TGTGCCAGCAGCTTGGGGGGGACAGTTTACAATGAGCAGTTCTTC. Full variable domain (outside the CDR3, taken from reference TRBV5-6 and TRBJ2-1): DAGVTQSPTHLIKTRGQQVTLRCSPKSGHDTVSWYQQALGQGPQFIFQYYEEEERQRGNFPDRFSGHQFPNYSSELNVNALLLGDSALYLCASSLGGTVYNEQFFGPGTRLTVL.

There are a few counts of this clonotype. The J gene is TRBJ2-2, the V gene TRBV12-3 or TRBV12-4; D is undetermined. The CDR3 length is 13 residues. V lost 4 bases to trimming and J lost 7 bases, with 10 bases between them. The CDR3 spells CASSSSSRGELFF. CDR3 bases: TGTGCCAGCAGTTCCTCCTCCCGCGGGGAGCTGTTTTTT.

This clonotype was picked up a small number of times. V gene TRBV27 combines with J gene TRBJ1-6; D is possibly TRBD1 (6 bases). The CDR3 consists of 14 residues. The germline V and J ends were trimmed by 5 bases and 8 bases, with 13 bases remaining between them. The germline V gene encodes CDR1 MNHEY and CDR2 SMNVEV (reference sequence). The CDR3 region is CASSPYRVDSPLHF. Here the CDR3 DNA reads TGTGCCAGCAGTCCGTACAGGGTCGATTCACCCCTCCACTTT.

This clonotype was seen a few times. The chain is built from TRBV25-1 and TRBJ2-4; 7 bases are shared with TRBD2. V lost 6 bases, J lost 3 bases, and 5 bases stayed unmatched. The CDR3 covers 14 residues. Germline V lookup: CDR1 MGHDK, CDR2 SYGVNS. This CDR3 is CASRNGGGKNIQYF. CDR3 DNA: TGTGCCAGCAGAAATGGGGGGGGCAAAAACATTCAGTACTTC.

The CDR3 nucleotides are TGTGCCAGCAGTACCGGGACAGGGGGCAAGAATCAGCCCCAGCATTTT. Protein sequence: CASSTGTGGKNQPQHF. The chain joins TRBV6-5 to TRBJ1-5; TRBD1 aligns across 12 bases. This CDR3 is built from 16 residues. Germline CDR1 reads MNHEY; CDR2 reads SVGAGI. The trim removed 5 bases at V and 4 bases at J, leaving 6 bases unmatched.

The chain has TRBV2 and TRBJ1-4; D is uncertain. The germline CDR1 and CDR2 sequences are SNHLY and FYNNEI. CDR3 size: 11 residues. Trimming took 7 bases from V and 8 from J, leaving 8 bases between them. The CDR3, as DNA: TGTGCCAGCACGGCCGTCGAAAAACTGTTTTTT. Translating it yields CASTAVEKLFF. Full variable domain (missing parts from reference TRBV2 and TRBJ1-4): EPEVTQTPSHQVTQMGQEVILRCVPISNHLYFYWYRQILGQKVEFLVSFYNNEISEKSEIFDDQFSVERPDGSNFTLKIRSTKLEDSAMYFCASTAVEKLFFGSGTQLSVL.

The chain has TRBV29-1 and TRBJ2-7; 9 nucleotides agree with TRBD1. The CDR3 has 13 amino acids. Germline trimming cut 6 bases from V and 5 bases from J; bases unmatched to any gene: 8. In germline, CDR1 is SQVTM, CDR2 ANQGSEA. CDR3 residues: CSVEPGQGNEQYF. The CDR3 DNA follows: TGCAGCGTAGAACCGGGACAGGGAAACGAGCAGTACTTC.

This chain connects TRBV7-8 to TRBJ2-7; 8 bases match TRBD2. CDR1 and CDR2 (germline): SGHVS, FQNEAQ. With V trimmed by 2 bases and J by 0 bases, 6 bases remained unmatched. CDR3 length: 16 amino acids. This CDR3 is CASSLTLSGGSYEQYF. In nucleotides, the CDR3 is TGTGCCAGCAGCTTAACCTTGAGCGGGGGCTCCTACGAGCAGTACTTC.

This clonotype was picked up a small number of times. The chain recombines TRBV7-9 with TRBJ2-3; D is perhaps TRBD1 (5 bases). The V and J ends lost 2 bases and 0 bases respectively, with 12 bases between them. Germline CDR1 reads SEHNR; CDR2 reads FQNEAQ (reference sequence). This CDR3 has 16 amino acids. The CDR3 is CASSLKQADSTDTQYF. The CDR3 DNA sequence: TGTGCCAGCAGCTTAAAACAGGCGGATAGCACAGATACGCAGTATTTT.

V usage is TRBV20-1 and J usage is TRBJ1-5, with a possible D match to TRBD1 (5 bases). V lost 2 bases and J 4 bases, leaving 15 bases between the germline ends. The germline gives CDR1 DFQATT, CDR2 SNEGSKA (reference sequence). The CDR3 covers 15 residues. As DNA, the CDR3 is TGCAGTGCTAGACCCGGCGAGGGACTGAATCAGCCCCAGCATTTT. Translating it yields CSARPGEGLNQPQHF.